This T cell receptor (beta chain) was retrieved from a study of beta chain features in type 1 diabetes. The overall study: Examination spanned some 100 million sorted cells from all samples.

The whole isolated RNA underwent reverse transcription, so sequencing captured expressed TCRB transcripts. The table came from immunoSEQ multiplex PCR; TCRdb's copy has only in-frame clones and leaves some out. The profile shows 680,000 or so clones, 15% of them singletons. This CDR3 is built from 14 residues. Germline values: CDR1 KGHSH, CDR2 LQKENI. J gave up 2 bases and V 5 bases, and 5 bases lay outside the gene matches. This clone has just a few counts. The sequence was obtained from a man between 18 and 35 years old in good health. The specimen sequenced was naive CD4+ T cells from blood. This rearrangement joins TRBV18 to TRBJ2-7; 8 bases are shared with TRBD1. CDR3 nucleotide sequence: TGTGCCAGCTCATCCGGACAGGGTCCCTACGAGCAGTACTTC. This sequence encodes CASSSGQGPYEQYF.